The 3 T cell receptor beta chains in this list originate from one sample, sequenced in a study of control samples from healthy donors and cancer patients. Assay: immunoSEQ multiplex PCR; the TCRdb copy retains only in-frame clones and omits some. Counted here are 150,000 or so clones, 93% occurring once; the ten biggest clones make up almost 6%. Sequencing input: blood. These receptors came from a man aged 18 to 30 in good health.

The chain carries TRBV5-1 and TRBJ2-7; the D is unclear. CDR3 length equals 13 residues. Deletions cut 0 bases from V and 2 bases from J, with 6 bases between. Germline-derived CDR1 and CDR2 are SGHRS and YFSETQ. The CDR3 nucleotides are TGCGCCAGCAGCTTGGGACATGCCTACGAGCAGTACTTC. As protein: CASSLGHAYEQYF.

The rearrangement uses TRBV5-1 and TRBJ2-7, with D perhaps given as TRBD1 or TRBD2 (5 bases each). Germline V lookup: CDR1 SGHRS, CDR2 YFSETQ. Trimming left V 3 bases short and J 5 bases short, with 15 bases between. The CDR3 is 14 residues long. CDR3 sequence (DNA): TGCGCCAGCAGCTGGGGGACCGATTGGGACGAGCAGTACTTC. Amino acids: CASSWGTDWDEQYF. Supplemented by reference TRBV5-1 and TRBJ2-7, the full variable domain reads KAGVTQTPRYLIKTRGQQVTLSCSPISGHRSVSWYQQTPGQGLQFLFEYFSETQRNKGNFPGRFSGRQFSNSRSEMNVSTLELGDSALYLCASSWGTDWDEQYFGPGTRLTVT.

The chain's CDR3 is CASSLLSSTEAFF. The CDR3 nucleotides read TGCGCCAGCAGCTTACTTAGTAGCACTGAAGCTTTCTTT. The V gene is TRBV5-1, the J gene TRBJ1-1, with D unresolved. With 2 bases removed from V and 4 bases from J, the gap between germline ends came to 9 bases. Germline CDR1 reads SGHRS; CDR2 reads YFSETQ. The CDR3 spans 13 residues.